The present T cell receptor (beta chain) was sequenced within a study of T cells in Graves' hyperthyroidism and ophthalmopathy. Amplified TCR beta CDR3 regions derived from RNA transcripts. The TCR CDR3 was amplified in a first-round RT-PCR using the HTBI primer set. Each CDR3 protein is one row after TCRdb ran MiXCR on the multiplex PCR reads. Of a few hundred thousand distinct CDR3 sequences listed, roughly 25% are singletons. General study results and limits: The blood repertoire included most of the expanded thyroid clonotypes above 0.001.

This clonotype showed up just a few times. Its antigen is as yet unknown. CDR3 length equals 16 residues. Germline CDR1 is DFQATT and CDR2 is SNEGSKA (reference sequence). Trimming took 1 base from V and 0 from J; bases not matched to a gene: 1. This receptor was taken from a man aged 50-59 years with Graves' hyperthyroidism. Material for sequencing was blood. The chain carries TRBV20-1 and TRBJ2-4, with TRBD2 matching over 12 bases. CDR3 sequence (DNA): TGCAGTGCTAGAGGACTAGCGGGAGTAGCCAAAAACATTCAGTACTTC. Translated, it gives CSARGLAGVAKNIQYF.